This section outlines one T cell receptor (beta chain) sequence together with its context. This receptor's antigen is unknown. No base quality information exists; no much larger clone differs at one position. Whole blood was collected in K2EDTA tubes by collaborating institutions according to the institutions' own protocols. Collaborator samples were shipped for TCRbeta analysis as frozen whole blood, isolated PBMCs, or DNA extracted from either sample type. These data originate in a study of blood T cell repertoires in COVID-19 (dated by TCRdb to the early 2020s). Turning to the overall study: Collaborator samples came from the United States, Italy and Spain and covered acute and convalescent phases of COVID-19. Where available, HLA class I and class II types were taken from metadata supplied by the sample provider and were not determined by assay-based typing. Deeply sampled blood TCRbeta repertoires from subjects exposed to, actively infected with, or recovered from COVID-19 were included in the dataset. Nearly every sample came with metadata listing a de-identified subject ID, COVID-19 status, age in years and sex. A freely available public database, intended as a resource for researchers studying the immune response to SARS-CoV-2, is where the repertoires were released. The prospective study material was composed of cDNA or gDNA derived from T cells, B-cell-depleted T cells, or PBMCs. The samples were drawn from the first 160 participants of the ongoing ImmuneRACE study and from over a thousand subjects provided by 6 global collaborators. General conclusions and limits of the study: The quantity of clinical and demographic metadata differed by source and by participant and was supplied without curation.

TCRbeta CDR3 regions were amplified from genomic DNA by means of the immunoSEQ Assay, a bias-controlled multiplex PCR. In the source study's methods: Nucleated cell counts per sample were estimated from amplification of reference gene primers within the assay. To quantify the absolute abundance of each unique TCRbeta CDR3 rearrangement, sequence reads were collapsed and filtered. For each sample, productive Simpson clonality was calculated as the square root of Simpson's diversity index across productive rearrangements. As stored in TCRdb, this immuneACCESS dataset retains in-frame rearrangements with V and J assigned. A fraction of the clones does not appear; measured against another copy, unresolved V genes explain less than half of the discrepancy, and the remainder lacks a known reason. The V and J calls and clone size are taken from that table; D and trimming were inferred from the DNA. Here the sample has 200,000 to 300,000 clones; less than 90% occur a single time. Clones ranked in the top ten supply less than 5% of the sample.

From a lookup of the germline V gene, CDR1 and CDR2 are LGHNA and YSLEER. The CDR3 runs 15 residues from the cysteine to the phenylalanine. CDR3 DNA only is kept here, 45 bases in frame from base 1. V lost 4 bases and J lost 2 bases; the stretch between them is 11 bases long. The chain uses TRBV4-3 and TRBJ2-2; no confident D gene assignment can be made. Sequencing was carried out using peripheral blood. The clonotype originates from a man between 60 and 70 years old with acute or convalescent COVID-19. In nucleotide form, the sequence is TGCGCCAGCAGCCCCCGAACGGGTAACACCGGGGAGCTGTTTTTT. Translated, it reads CASSPRTGNTGELFF.